The 20 T cell receptor beta chains given below trace back to one sample, sequenced in a study of blood T cell repertoires in COVID-19. Clones were sequenced by immunoSEQ multiplex PCR, and TCRdb holds only the in-frame ones, with some missing. The data show tens of thousands of clones, more than 70% seen once. The material sequenced was peripheral blood. The receptors shown here come from a woman older than 75 in a cohort sampled during active or convalescent COVID-19.

This sequence joins TRBV5-1 and TRBJ2-5, with D possibly being TRBD2 (5 bases). Trimming left V 0 bases short and J 2 bases short, with 14 bases between. Germline CDR1 and CDR2: SGHRS and YFSETQ. The CDR3 is 16 residues long. The CDR3 spells CASSLVGGGLQETQYF. In DNA, the CDR3 is TGCGCCAGCAGCTTGGTGGGCGGAGGACTTCAAGAGACCCAGTACTTC.

The chain couples TRBV28 to TRBJ1-5; D is perhaps TRBD1 (6 bases). In germline, CDR1 is MDHEN, CDR2 SYDVKM. The V gene lost 3 bases and the J gene lost 3 bases, with 18 bases spanning the gap. The CDR3 extends over 17 amino acids. The CDR3 DNA follows: TGTGCCAGCAGTTTCCCCCCCGGGGGGCCCTCCAATCAGCCCCAGCATTTT. Amino acids: CASSFPPGGPSNQPQHF.

The rearrangement uses TRBV10-3 and TRBJ2-1; TRBD2 aligns across 11 bases. Losses at the gene ends were 6 bases for V and 9 bases for J; bases not matched to a gene: 10. Germline CDR1 ENHRY, CDR2 SYGVKD. The CDR3 covers 15 residues. The CDR3 protein is CAISWGLAEGGEQFF. The DNA of the CDR3 is TGTGCCATCAGCTGGGGACTAGCGGAGGGAGGTGAGCAGTTCTTC.

The chain joins TRBV6-4 to TRBJ1-2, with D possibly matching TRBD1 (6 bases). There are 15 residues in the CDR3. Trimming cost V 6 bases and J 3 bases, with 17 bases left between them. The V gene's germline CDR1 is MRHNA and CDR2 SNTAGT. CDR3 amino acids: CASRIFGGADYGYTF. CDR3 nucleotides: TGTGCCAGCAGGATTTTTGGGGGGGCGGACTATGGCTACACCTTC.

The chain has TRBV10-1 and TRBJ2-3; 12 bases match TRBD2. This CDR3 is built from 16 residues. Germline V gene sequence: CDR1 WNHNN, CDR2 SYGVQD (reference sequence). After removal of 0 bases from V and 4 bases from J, the junction contained 2 bases not matched to a gene. The CDR3 is CASSESGLAGPDTQYF. Here the CDR3 DNA reads TGCGCCAGCAGTGAGTCTGGACTAGCGGGACCAGATACGCAGTATTTT.

The rearrangement links TRBV19 to TRBJ2-5; TRBD1 is a possible D gene (5 bases). Looked up from germline, CDR1 is LNHDA and CDR2 is SQIVND (reference sequence). The CDR3 covers 14 residues. Trimming took 6 bases from V and 2 from J, leaving 13 bases between them. The CDR3 loop reads CASSLGHTQETQYF. CDR3 nucleotide sequence: TGTGCCAGTAGCCTCGGACATACACAAGAGACCCAGTACTTC.

The chain joins TRBV12-3 or TRBV12-4 to TRBJ2-5; D not certain. Trimming removed 3 bases from V and 3 bases from J, with 5 bases in between. The CDR3 loop spans 12 amino acids. The CDR3 here is CASSFPEETQYF. For the CDR3, the DNA is TGTGCCAGCAGTTTTCCAGAAGAGACCCAGTACTTC.

The rearrangement joins TRBV2 to TRBJ1-5; 8 nucleotides line up with TRBD1. The CDR3 is 14 amino acids. V lost 6 bases and J lost 3; bases outside the gene matches: 4. Per germline, CDR1 SNHLY and CDR2 FYNNEI. The CDR3 reads CASSADRANQPQHF. The CDR3 nucleotides read TGTGCCAGCAGCGCGGACAGGGCCAATCAGCCCCAGCATTTT.

This rearrangement joins TRBV5-4 to TRBJ1-1, with no clear D. Germline V gene lookup returns CDR1 SGHNT and CDR2 YYREEE (reference sequence). Trimming stripped 6 bases from V and 1 base from J, with 16 bases between. CDR3 length equals 15 residues. The CDR3 loop is CASTSMRTPNTEAFF. The CDR3 nucleotides are TGTGCCAGCACCTCTATGAGAACGCCGAACACTGAAGCTTTCTTT.

This clone showed up just a few times. The rearrangement uses TRBV7-2 and TRBJ1-1, with 7 positions matching TRBD1. This CDR3 contains 15 residues. Losses at the gene ends were 5 bases for V and 2 bases for J; bases not matched to a gene: 8. Germline CDR1 is SGHTA and CDR2 is FQGNSA. CDR3 coding DNA: TGTGCCAGCAGCACGAGGACAGGACCCAACACTGAAGCTTTCTTT. Its translation: CASSTRTGPNTEAFF.

The rearrangement links TRBV4-2 to TRBJ2-3; the match to TRBD2 covers 9 bases. Germline V CDR1 and CDR2: LGHNA, YNFKEQ. With V trimmed by 0 bases and J by 5 bases, 3 bases remained unmatched. This CDR3 region has 15 residues. CDR3 bases: TGTGCCAGCAGCCAAGAAAGGACTAGCGAAGATACGCAGTATTTT. This codes for CASSQERTSEDTQYF.

The V and J genes are TRBV11-2 and TRBJ2-1; TRBD2 might be the D (5 bases). The germline V gene has CDR1 SGHAT and CDR2 FQNNGV. V was shortened by 5 bases and J by 0 bases, with 11 bases between the two germline ends. The CDR3 spans 15 residues. The CDR3 reads CASSNPGISYNEQFF. CDR3 bases: TGTGCCAGCAGCAACCCGGGGATCTCCTACAATGAGCAGTTCTTC.

The rearrangement links TRBV5-1 to TRBJ1-1; 8 positions match TRBD1. V lost 2 bases and J lost 1; bases outside the gene matches: 10. Germline V gives CDR1 SGHRS, CDR2 YFSETQ. The CDR3 runs to 17 residues. In DNA, the CDR3 is TGCGCCAGCAGCTTTGCACCAGGGGGCGCTTCGAACACTGAAGCTTTCTTT. Its protein product is CASSFAPGGASNTEAFF.

The chain carries TRBV9 and TRBJ2-1, with TRBD2 matching 11 bases. The germline CDR1 and CDR2 sequences are SGDLS and YYNGEE. V lost 0 bases, J lost 10 bases, and 6 bases stayed unmatched. The CDR3 runs 15 residues. The CDR3 here is CASSVDSLAGAEQFF. In DNA form, the CDR3 reads TGTGCCAGCAGCGTAGACTCACTAGCGGGAGCGGAGCAGTTCTTC.

The chain carries TRBV5-1 and TRBJ1-1, with 8 bases identical to TRBD1. The germline CDR1 and CDR2 sequences are SGHRS and YFSETQ. This CDR3 is built from 15 residues. The V gene end was trimmed by 3 bases and the J gene end by 0 bases; junction bases not matched to a gene: 4. DNA of the CDR3: TGCGCCAGCAGCTCACGGACAGGGATGAACACTGAAGCTTTCTTT. Amino acids: CASSSRTGMNTEAFF.

The V gene is TRBV11-3, the J gene TRBJ2-2; TRBD2 matches 10 bases. V was clipped by 8 bases and J by 6 bases; unmatched bases: 15. The CDR3 is 17 amino acids. Germline V gene data show CDR1 as SGHNT and CDR2 as YENEEA. CDR3 protein: CASQIPSGSNGAGELFF. The CDR3, as DNA: TGTGCCAGCCAAATCCCTAGCGGGAGTAACGGCGCCGGGGAGCTGTTTTTT.

The chain couples TRBV28 to TRBJ1-1, with 7 bases identical to TRBD1. V dropped 5 bases and J dropped 1; count of bases not matched to a gene: 4. Germline CDR1 is MDHEN and CDR2 is SYDVKM. The CDR3 covers 14 residues. As DNA, the CDR3 is TGTGCCAGCAGTCCCACAGGGGCGAACACTGAAGCTTTCTTT. This gives the protein CASSPTGANTEAFF.

This rearrangement joins TRBV27 to TRBJ2-5; D is possibly TRBD2 (5 bases). Germline-derived CDR1 and CDR2 are MNHEY and SMNVEV (reference sequence). The CDR3 covers 22 residues. Trimming shortened V by 3 bases and J by 5 bases, and 37 bases separated the two germline ends. The chain's CDR3 is CASSFRASPNPLAHRGWETQYF. The CDR3, as DNA: TGTGCCAGCAGTTTTCGGGCCAGCCCGAACCCGCTAGCACACCGAGGGTGGGAGACCCAGTACTTC.

The chain uses TRBV15 and TRBJ2-3, with 11 bases fitting TRBD2. V was clipped by 3 bases and J by 6 bases; unmatched bases: 8. The CDR3 loop spans 16 amino acids. CDR1 and CDR2 from the germline V gene are LNHNV and YYDKDF (reference sequence). As DNA, the CDR3 is TGTGCCACCAGCAGGTCACTAGCGGGAGTACTTGATACGCAGTATTTT. Its translation is CATSRSLAGVLDTQYF.

The chain carries TRBV7-2 and TRBJ1-4; TRBD1 might be the D (5 bases). CDR1 is SGHTA, CDR2 FQGNSA, per germline. The CDR3 is 15 amino acids. Trimming took 5 bases from V and 5 from J, leaving 15 bases between them. The CDR3 region has the DNA TGTGCCAGCAGCCCTCGGACATGGGGCAATGAAAAACTGTTTTTT. It is translated as CASSPRTWGNEKLFF.